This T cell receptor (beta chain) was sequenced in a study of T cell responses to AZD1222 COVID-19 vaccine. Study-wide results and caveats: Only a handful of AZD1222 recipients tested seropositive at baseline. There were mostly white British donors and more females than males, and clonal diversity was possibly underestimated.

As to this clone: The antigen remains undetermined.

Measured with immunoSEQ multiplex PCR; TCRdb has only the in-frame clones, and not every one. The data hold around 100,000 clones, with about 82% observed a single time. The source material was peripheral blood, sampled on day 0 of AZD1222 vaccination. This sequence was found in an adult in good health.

The CDR3 spells CASSLAQMSQGYTF. DNA of the CDR3: TGCGCCAGCAGCTTGGCTCAGATGTCGCAAGGCTACACCTTC. The V gene is TRBV5-1, the J gene TRBJ1-2; D gene unclear. V was trimmed by 0 bases and J by 8 bases, leaving 14 bases between them. This CDR3 spans 14 amino acids. CDR1 and CDR2 from the germline V gene are SGHRS and YFSETQ.